Sequencing of this TCR beta chain was carried out in a study of T cells in Graves' hyperthyroidism and ophthalmopathy. This clonotype has more than one count but fewer than ten. Compared with germline, one end of the junction differs, possibly owing to a read error. If no ophthalmopathy progression occurred within 18 months, Graves' hyperthyroidism was stable. These patients, aged 18 to 65, had recently diagnosed hyperthyroidism lasting under 2 months. Those patients with uncontrolled infection, other autoimmune disease, pregnancy or lactation were excluded. Diagnosis rested on symptoms, serum thyroxine and TRAb, thyroid ultrasound, and orbital computed tomography. The investigators amplified TCR beta CDR3 regions from RNA transcripts. Carried out on the TCR CDR3, a first-round RT-PCR used the HTBI primer set. One entry per CDR3 protein, called by TCRdb with MiXCR from the multiplex PCR reads. The sample lists a few hundred thousand distinct CDR3 sequences, roughly 13% occurring once.

The CDR3 has 16 amino acids. Germline-derived CDR1 and CDR2 are SGHTA and FQGNSA. The V gene is TRBV7-2, the J gene TRBJ1-2, with D unclear. The sequence was collected from a woman aged 18-35 years with Graves' hyperthyroidism. The specimen sequenced was blood. CDR3 region: CASSLEPLRSGYGHTF. The CDR3 DNA reads TGTGCCAGCAGCTTAGAGCCCCTAAGGTCGGGCTATGGCCACACCTTC. Combining the CDR3 with reference TRBV7-2 and TRBJ1-2 gives the whole variable domain GAGVSQSPSNKVTEKGKDVELRCDPISGHTALYWYRQSLGQGLEFLIYFQGNSAPDKSGLPSDRFSAERTGGSVSTLTIQRTQQEDSAVYLCASSLEPLRSGYGHTFGSGTRLTVV.